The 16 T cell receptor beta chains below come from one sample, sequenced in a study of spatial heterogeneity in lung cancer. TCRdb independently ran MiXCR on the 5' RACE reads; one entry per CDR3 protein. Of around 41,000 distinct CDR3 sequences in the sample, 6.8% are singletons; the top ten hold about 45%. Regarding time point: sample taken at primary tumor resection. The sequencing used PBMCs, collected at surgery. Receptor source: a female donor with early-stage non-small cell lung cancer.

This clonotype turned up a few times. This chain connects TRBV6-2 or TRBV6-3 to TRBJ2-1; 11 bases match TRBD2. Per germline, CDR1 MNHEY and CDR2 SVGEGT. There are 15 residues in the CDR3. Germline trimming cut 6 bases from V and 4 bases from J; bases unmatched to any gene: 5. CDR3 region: CASSRLAGQYNEQFF. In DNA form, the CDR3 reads TGTGCCAGCAGCCGACTAGCGGGGCAATACAATGAGCAGTTCTTC.

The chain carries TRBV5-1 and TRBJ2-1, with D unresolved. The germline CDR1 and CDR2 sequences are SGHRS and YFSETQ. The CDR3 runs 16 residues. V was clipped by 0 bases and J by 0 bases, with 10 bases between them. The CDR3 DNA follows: TGCGCCAGCAGCTTGGGCAGCCAGAGCTCCTACAATGAGCAGTTCTTC. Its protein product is CASSLGSQSSYNEQFF.

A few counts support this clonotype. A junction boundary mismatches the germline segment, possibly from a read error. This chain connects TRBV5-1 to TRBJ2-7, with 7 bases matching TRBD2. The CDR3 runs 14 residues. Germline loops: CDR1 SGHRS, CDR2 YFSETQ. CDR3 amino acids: CAGSARGGPYEQYF. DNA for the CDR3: TGCGCCGGCAGCGCAAGGGGAGGGCCCTACGAGCAGTACTTC. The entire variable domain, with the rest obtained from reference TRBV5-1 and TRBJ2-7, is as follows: KAGVTQTPRYLIKTRGQQVTLSCSPISGHRSVSWYQQTPGQGLQFLFEYFSETQRNKGNFPGRFSGRQFSNSRSEMNVSTLELGDSALYLCAGSARGGPYEQYFGPGTRLTVT.

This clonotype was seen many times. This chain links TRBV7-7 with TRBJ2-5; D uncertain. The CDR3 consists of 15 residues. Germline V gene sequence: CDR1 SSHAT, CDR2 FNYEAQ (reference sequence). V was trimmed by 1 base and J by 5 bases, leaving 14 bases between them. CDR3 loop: CASSLEASVRETQYF. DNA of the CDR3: TGTGCCAGCAGCTTAGAGGCTTCCGTGAGGGAGACCCAGTACTTC. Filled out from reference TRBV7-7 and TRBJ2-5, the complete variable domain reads GAGVSQSPRYKVTKRGQDVTLRCDPISSHATLYWYQQALGQGPEFLTYFNYEAQPDKSGLPSDRFSAERPEGSISTLTIQRTEQRDSAMYRCASSLEASVRETQYFGPGTRLLVL.

CDR3 DNA: TGTGCCAGCAGAACCGACGGTCGGAATAATTCACCCCTCCACTTT. This codes for CASRTDGRNNSPLHF. The rearrangement joins TRBV12-3 or TRBV12-4 to TRBJ1-6; D remains unclear. The CDR3 is 15 amino acids. V gave up 6 bases and J gave up 5 bases, with 14 bases separating them.

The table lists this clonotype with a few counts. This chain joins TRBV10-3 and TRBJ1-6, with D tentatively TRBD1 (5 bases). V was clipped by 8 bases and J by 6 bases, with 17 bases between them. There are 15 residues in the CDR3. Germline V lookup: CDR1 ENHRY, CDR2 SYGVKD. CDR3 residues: CAISLGQGGNSPLHF. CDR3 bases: TGTGCCATCTCCCTCGGGCAGGGTGGTAATTCACCCCTCCACTTT.

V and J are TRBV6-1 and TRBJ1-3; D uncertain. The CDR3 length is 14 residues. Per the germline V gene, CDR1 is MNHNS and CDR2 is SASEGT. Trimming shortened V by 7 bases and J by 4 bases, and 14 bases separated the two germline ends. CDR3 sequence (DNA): TGTGCCAGCACCTACTGGGCGTCCGGAAACACCATATATTTT. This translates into CASTYWASGNTIYF.

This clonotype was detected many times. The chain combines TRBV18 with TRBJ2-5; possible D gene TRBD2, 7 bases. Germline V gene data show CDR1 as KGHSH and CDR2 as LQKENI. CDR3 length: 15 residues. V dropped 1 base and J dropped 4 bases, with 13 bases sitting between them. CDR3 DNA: TGTGCCAGCTCACCACAACGGGGGGCTACAGAGACCCAGTACTTC. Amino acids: CASSPQRGATETQYF.

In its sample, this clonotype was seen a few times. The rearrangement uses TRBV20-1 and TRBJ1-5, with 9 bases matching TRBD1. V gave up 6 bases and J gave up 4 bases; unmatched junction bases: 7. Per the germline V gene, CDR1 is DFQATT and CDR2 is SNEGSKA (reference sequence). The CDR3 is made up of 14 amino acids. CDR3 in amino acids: CSAPTGGRNQPQHF. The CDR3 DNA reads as TGCAGTGCCCCGACAGGGGGAAGAAATCAGCCCCAGCATTTT.

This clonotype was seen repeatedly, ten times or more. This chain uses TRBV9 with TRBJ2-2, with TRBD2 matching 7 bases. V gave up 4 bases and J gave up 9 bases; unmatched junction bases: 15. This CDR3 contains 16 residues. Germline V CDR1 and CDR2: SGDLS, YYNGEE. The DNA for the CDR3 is TGTGCCAGCAGCATTGCTAGCGGACCGAGCGGAAGGGAGCTGTTTTTT. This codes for CASSIASGPSGRELFF.

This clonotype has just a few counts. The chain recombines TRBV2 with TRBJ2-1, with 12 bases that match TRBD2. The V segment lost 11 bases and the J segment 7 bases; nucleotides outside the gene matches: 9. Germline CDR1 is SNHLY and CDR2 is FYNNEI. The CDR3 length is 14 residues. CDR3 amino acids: CARGLAGTQNEQFF. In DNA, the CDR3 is TGTGCCCGTGGACTAGCGGGGACACAGAATGAGCAGTTCTTC.

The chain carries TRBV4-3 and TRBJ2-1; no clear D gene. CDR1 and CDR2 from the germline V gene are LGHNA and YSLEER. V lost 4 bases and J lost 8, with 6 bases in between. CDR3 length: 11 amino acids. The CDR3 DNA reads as TGCGCCAGCAGCCTCGCCCATGAGCAGTTCTTC. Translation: CASSLAHEQFF.

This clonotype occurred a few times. In DNA form, the CDR3 reads TGTGCCAGCAGTTTTACGAATTCACCCCTCCACTTT. Protein product: CASSFTNSPLHF. The chain employs TRBV27 and TRBJ1-6, with D uncertain. Germline V CDR1 and CDR2: MNHEY, SMNVEV (reference sequence). With 3 bases removed from V and 7 bases from J, the gap between germline ends came to 4 bases. This CDR3 spans 12 amino acids.

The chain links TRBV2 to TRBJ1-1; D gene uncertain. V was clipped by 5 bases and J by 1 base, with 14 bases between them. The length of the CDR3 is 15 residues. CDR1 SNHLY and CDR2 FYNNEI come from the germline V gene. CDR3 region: CASSSQRTSNTEAFF. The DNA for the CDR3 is TGTGCCAGCAGTTCGCAAAGGACTTCGAACACTGAAGCTTTCTTT. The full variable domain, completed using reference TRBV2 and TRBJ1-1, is EPEVTQTPSHQVTQMGQEVILRCVPISNHLYFYWYRQILGQKVEFLVSFYNNEISEKSEIFDDQFSVERPDGSNFTLKIRSTKLEDSAMYFCASSSQRTSNTEAFFGQGTRLTVV.

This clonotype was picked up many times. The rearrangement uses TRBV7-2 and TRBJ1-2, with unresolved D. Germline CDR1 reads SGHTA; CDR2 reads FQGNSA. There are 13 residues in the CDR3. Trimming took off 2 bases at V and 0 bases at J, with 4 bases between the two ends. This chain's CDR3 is CASSLQSNYGYTF. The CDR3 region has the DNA TGTGCCAGCAGCTTACAGTCTAACTATGGCTACACCTTC.

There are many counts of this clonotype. The DNA of the CDR3 is TGCGCCAGCAGCCAAAGTTCGTCTAGCGGGGGCCGTCGCACAGATACGCAGTATTTT. This sequence encodes CASSQSSSSGGRRTDTQYF. The rearrangement uses TRBV4-3 and TRBJ2-3, with TRBD2 matching 10 bases. V trimming: 2 bases; J trimming: 1 base; junction bases outside the gene matches: 12. In germline, CDR1 is LGHNA, CDR2 YSLEER. The CDR3 is 19 residues long.